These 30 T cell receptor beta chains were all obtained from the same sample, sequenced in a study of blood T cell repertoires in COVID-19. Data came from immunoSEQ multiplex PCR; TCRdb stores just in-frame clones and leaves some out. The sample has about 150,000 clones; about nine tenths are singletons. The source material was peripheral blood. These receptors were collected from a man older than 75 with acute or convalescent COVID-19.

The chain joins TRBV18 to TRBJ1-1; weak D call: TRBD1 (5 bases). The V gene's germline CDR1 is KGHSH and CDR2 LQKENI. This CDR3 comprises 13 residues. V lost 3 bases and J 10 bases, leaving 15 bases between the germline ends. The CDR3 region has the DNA TGTGCCAGCTCACCCCCCGCGGGGCCTGCAGCTTTCTTT. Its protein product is CASSPPAGPAAFF. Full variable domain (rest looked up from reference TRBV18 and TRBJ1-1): NAGVMQNPRHLVRRRGQEARLRCSPMKGHSHVYWYRQLPEEGLKFMVYLQKENIIDESGMPKERFSAEFPKEGPSILRIQQVVRGDSAAYFCASSPPAGPAAFFGQGTRLTVV.

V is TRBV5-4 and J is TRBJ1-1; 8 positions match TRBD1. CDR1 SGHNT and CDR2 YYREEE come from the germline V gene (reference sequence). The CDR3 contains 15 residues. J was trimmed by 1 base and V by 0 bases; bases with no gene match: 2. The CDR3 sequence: CASSLAGTGNTEAFF. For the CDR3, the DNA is TGTGCCAGCAGCTTGGCCGGGACAGGGAACACTGAAGCTTTCTTT.

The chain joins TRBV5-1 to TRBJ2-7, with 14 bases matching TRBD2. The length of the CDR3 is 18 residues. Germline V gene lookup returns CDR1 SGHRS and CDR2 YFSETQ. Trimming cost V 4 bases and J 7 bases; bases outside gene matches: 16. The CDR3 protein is CASSISTGTSGGMWEQYF. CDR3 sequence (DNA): TGCGCCAGCAGCATATCTACCGGGACTAGCGGGGGAATGTGGGAGCAGTACTTC.

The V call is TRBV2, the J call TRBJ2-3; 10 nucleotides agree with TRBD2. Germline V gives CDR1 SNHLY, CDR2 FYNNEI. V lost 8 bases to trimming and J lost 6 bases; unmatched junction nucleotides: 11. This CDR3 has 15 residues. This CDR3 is CASSRERGGMDTQYF. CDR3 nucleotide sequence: TGTGCCAGCTCCAGAGAGCGGGGGGGCATGGATACGCAGTATTTT.

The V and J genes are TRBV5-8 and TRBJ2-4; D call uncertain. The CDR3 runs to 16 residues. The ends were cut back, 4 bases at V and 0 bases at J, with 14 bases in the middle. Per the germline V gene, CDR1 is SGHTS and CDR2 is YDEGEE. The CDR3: CASSGSGRIAKNIQYF. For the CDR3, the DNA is TGTGCCAGCAGCGGGTCGGGTCGGATAGCCAAAAACATTCAGTACTTC. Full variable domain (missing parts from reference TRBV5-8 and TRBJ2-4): EAGVTQSPTHLIKTRGQQATLRCSPISGHTSVYWYQQALGLGLQFLLWYDEGEERNRGNFPPRFSGRQFPNYSSELNVNALELEDSALYLCASSGSGRIAKNIQYFGAGTRLSVL.

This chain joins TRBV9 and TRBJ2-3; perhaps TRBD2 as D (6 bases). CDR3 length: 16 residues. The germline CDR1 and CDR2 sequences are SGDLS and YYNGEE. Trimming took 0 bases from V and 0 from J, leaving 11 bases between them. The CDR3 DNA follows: TGTGCCAGCAGCGTAGTGGAGGGAACTAGCACAGATACGCAGTATTTT. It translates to CASSVVEGTSTDTQYF. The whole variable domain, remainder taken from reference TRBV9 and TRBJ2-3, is DSGVTQTPKHLITATGQRVTLRCSPRSGDLSVYWYQQSLDQGLQFLIQYYNGEERAKGNILERFSAQQFPDLHSELNLSSLELGDSALYFCASSVVEGTSTDTQYFGPGTRLTVL.

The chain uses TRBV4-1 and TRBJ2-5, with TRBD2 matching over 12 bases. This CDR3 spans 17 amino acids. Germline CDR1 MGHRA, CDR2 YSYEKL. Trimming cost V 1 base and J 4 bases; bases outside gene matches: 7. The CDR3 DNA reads TGCGCCAGCAGCCAAGGTCCTCTAGCGGGAGGGGGAGAGACCCAGTACTTC. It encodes CASSQGPLAGGGETQYF.

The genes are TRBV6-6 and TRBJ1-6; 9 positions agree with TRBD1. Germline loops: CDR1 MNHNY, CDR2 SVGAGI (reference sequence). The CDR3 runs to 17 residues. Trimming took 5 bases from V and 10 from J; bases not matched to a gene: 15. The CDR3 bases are TGTGCCAGCAGTCCAGGCGGACAGGGGATCGGTACGTCACCCCTCCACTTT. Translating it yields CASSPGGQGIGTSPLHF.

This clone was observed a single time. The chain's CDR3 is CASSQDVAGEPQHF. The CDR3 DNA follows: TGTGCCAGCAGCCAAGATGTGGCGGGAGAGCCCCAGCATTTT. The chain employs TRBV3-1 (or the pseudogene TRBV3-2) and TRBJ1-5; D is unresolved. Germline V lookup: CDR1 LGHDT, CDR2 YNNKEL (reference sequence). This CDR3 is 14 amino acids long. With 0 bases removed from V and 8 bases from J, the gap between germline ends came to 11 bases.

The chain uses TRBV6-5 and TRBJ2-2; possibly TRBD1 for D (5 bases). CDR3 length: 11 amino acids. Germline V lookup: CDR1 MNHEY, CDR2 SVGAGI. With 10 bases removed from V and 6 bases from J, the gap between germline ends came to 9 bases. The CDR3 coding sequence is TGTGCCACCTGGGGCCCCGGGGAGCTGTTTTTT. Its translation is CATWGPGELFF.

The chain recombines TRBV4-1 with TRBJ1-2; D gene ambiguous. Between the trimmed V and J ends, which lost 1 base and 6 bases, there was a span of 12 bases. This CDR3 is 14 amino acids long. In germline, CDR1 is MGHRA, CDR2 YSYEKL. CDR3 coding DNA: TGCGCCAGCAGCCAAGCCCCAGGCGAGCATGGCTACACCTTC. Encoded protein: CASSQAPGEHGYTF.

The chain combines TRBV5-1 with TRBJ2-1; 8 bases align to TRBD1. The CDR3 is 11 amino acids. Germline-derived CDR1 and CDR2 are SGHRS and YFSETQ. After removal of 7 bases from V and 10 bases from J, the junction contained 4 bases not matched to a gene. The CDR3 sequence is CASLQGGEQFF. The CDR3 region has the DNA TGCGCCAGCCTACAGGGGGGCGAGCAGTTCTTC.

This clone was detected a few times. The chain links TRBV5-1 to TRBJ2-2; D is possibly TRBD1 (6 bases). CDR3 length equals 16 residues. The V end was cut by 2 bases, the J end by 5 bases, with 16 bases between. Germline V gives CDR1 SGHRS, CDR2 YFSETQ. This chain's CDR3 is CASSFSQGSPTGELFF. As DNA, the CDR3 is TGCGCCAGCAGCTTTAGCCAGGGGTCCCCGACCGGGGAGCTGTTTTTT.

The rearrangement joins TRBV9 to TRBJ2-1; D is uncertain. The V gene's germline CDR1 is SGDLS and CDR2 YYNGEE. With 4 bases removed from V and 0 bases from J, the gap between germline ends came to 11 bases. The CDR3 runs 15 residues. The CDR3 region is CASSPQLVSYNEQFF. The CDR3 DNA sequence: TGTGCCAGCAGCCCACAGTTAGTCTCCTACAATGAGCAGTTCTTC. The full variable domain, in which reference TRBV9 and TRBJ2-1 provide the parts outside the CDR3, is DSGVTQTPKHLITATGQRVTLRCSPRSGDLSVYWYQQSLDQGLQFLIQYYNGEERAKGNILERFSAQQFPDLHSELNLSSLELGDSALYFCASSPQLVSYNEQFFGPGTRLTVL.

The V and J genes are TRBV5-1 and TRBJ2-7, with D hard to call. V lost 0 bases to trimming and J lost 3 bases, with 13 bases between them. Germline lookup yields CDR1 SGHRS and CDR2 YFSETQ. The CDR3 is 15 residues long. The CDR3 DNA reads TGCGCCAGCAGCTTGGCCGTACTGGTCAACTACGAGCAGTACTTC. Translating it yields CASSLAVLVNYEQYF.

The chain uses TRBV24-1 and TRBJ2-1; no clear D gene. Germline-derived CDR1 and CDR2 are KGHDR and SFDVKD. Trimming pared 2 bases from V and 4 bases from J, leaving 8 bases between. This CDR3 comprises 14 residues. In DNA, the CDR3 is TGTGCCACCAGTGATTCCGGAGCATACAATGAGCAGTTCTTC. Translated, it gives CATSDSGAYNEQFF.

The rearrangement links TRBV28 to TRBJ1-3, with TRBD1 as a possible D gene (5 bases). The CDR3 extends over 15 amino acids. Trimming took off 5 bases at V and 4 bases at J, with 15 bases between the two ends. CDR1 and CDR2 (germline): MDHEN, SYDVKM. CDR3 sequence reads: CASSPYRLGGNTIYF. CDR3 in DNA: TGTGCCAGCAGTCCCTACAGGTTAGGCGGAAACACCATATATTTT.

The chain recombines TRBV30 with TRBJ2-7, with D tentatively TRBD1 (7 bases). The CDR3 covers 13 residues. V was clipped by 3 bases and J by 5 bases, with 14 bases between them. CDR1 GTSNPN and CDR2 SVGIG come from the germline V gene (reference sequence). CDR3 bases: TGTGCCTGGAGCCGCAGGGGGGCAGACGAGCAGTACTTC. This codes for CAWSRRGADEQYF.

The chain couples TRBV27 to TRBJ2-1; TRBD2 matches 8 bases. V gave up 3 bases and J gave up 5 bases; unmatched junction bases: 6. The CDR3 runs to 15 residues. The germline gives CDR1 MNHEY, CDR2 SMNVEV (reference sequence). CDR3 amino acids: CASSFWLAGNNEQFF. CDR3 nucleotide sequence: TGTGCCAGCAGTTTTTGGCTAGCGGGTAACAATGAGCAGTTCTTC.

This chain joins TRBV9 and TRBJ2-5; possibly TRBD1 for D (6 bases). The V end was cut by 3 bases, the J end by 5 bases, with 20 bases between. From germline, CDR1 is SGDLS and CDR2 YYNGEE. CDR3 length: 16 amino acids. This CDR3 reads CASSEQGTQLGETQYF. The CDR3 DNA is TGTGCCAGCAGCGAACAGGGAACCCAGCTTGGGGAGACCCAGTACTTC.

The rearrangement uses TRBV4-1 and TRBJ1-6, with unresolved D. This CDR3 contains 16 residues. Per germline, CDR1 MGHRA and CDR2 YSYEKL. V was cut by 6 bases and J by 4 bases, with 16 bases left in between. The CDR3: CASREGGEGYNSPLHF. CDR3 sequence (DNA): TGCGCCAGCAGGGAAGGAGGAGAGGGTTATAATTCACCCCTCCACTTT.

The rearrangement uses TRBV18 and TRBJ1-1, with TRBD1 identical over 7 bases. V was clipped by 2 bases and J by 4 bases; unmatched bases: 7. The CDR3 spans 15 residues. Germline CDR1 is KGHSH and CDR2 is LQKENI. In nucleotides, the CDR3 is TGTGCCAGCTCACCAGCTGTCGCAGGGGGCACTGAAGCTTTCTTT. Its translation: CASSPAVAGGTEAFF. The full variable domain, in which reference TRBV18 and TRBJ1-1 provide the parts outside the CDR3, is NAGVMQNPRHLVRRRGQEARLRCSPMKGHSHVYWYRQLPEEGLKFMVYLQKENIIDESGMPKERFSAEFPKEGPSILRIQQVVRGDSAAYFCASSPAVAGGTEAFFGQGTRLTVV.

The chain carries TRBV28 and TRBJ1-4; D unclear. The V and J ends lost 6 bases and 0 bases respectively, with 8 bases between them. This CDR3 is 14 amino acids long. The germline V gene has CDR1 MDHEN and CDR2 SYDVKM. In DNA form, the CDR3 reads TGTGCCAGCAGCCCAGTGTCAACTAATGAAAAACTGTTTTTT. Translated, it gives CASSPVSTNEKLFF.

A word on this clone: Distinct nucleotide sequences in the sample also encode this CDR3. DNA of the CDR3: TGTGCCAGCTCACAAGACAGGAACACTGAAGCTTTCTTT. Its translation: CASSQDRNTEAFF. This chain joins TRBV18 and TRBJ1-1; perhaps TRBD1 as D (5 bases). This CDR3 has 13 amino acids. Germline lookup yields CDR1 KGHSH and CDR2 LQKENI. V lost 4 bases and J lost 1, with 7 bases in between.

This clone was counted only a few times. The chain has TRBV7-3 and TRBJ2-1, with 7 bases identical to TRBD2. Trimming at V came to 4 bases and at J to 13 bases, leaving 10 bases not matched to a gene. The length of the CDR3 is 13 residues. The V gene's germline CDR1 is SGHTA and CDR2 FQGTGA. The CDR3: CASSSSFSGSQFF. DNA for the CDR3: TGTGCCAGCAGCTCGTCCTTTAGCGGGTCTCAGTTCTTC.

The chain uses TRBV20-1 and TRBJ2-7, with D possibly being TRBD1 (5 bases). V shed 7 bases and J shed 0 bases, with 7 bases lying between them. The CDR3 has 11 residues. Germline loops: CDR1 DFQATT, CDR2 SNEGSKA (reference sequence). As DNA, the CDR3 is TGCAGTGGGACACACTCCTACGAGCAGTACTTC. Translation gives CSGTHSYEQYF.

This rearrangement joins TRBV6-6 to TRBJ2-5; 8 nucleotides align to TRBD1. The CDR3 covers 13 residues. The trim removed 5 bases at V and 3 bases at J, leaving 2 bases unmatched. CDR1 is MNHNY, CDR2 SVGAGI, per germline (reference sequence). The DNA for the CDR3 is TGTGCCAGCAGTACAGGGGGGAAAGAGACCCAGTACTTC. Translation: CASSTGGKETQYF.

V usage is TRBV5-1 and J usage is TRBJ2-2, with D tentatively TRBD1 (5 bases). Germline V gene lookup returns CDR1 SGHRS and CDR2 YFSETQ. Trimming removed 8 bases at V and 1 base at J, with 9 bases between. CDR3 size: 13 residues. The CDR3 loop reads CASKTENTGELFF. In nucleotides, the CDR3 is TGCGCCAGTAAGACAGAGAACACCGGGGAGCTGTTTTTT. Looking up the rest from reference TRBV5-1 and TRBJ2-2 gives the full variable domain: KAGVTQTPRYLIKTRGQQVTLSCSPISGHRSVSWYQQTPGQGLQFLFEYFSETQRNKGNFPGRFSGRQFSNSRSEMNVSTLELGDSALYLCASKTENTGELFFGEGSRLTVL.

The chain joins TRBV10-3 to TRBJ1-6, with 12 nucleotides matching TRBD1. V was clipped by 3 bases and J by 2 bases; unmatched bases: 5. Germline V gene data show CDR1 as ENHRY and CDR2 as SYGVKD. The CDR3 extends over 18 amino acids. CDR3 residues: CAISEGTGGFTYNSPLHF. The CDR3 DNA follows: TGTGCCATCAGTGAAGGGACAGGGGGCTTCACCTATAATTCACCCCTCCACTTT.

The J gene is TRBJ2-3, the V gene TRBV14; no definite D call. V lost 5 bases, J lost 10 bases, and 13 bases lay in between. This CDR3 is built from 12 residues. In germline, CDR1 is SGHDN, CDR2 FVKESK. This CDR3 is CASSVSPVSQYF. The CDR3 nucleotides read TGTGCCAGCAGCGTTAGTCCTGTGTCGCAGTATTTT.